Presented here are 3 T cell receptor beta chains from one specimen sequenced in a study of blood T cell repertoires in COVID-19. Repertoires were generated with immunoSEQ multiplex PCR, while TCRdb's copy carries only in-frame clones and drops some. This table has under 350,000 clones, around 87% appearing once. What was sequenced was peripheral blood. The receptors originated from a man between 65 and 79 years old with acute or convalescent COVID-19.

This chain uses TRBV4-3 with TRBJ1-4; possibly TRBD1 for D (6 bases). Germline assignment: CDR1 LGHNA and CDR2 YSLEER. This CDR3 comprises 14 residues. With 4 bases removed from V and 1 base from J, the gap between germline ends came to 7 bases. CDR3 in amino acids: CASSPGQTNEKLFF. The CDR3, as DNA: TGCGCCAGCAGCCCGGGACAAACTAATGAAAAACTGTTTTTT.

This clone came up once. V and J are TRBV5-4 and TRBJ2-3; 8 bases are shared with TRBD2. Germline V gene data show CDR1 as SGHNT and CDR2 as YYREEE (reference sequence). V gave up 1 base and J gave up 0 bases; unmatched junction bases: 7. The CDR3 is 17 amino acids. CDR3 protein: CASSLFGGAVSTDTQYF. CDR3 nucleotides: TGTGCCAGCAGCTTGTTCGGGGGGGCCGTTAGCACAGATACGCAGTATTTT. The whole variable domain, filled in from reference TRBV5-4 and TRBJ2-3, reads ETGVTQSPTHLIKTRGQQVTLRCSSQSGHNTVSWYQQALGQGPQFIFQYYREEENGRGNFPPRFSGLQFPNYSSELNVNALELDDSALYLCASSLFGGAVSTDTQYFGPGTRLTVL.

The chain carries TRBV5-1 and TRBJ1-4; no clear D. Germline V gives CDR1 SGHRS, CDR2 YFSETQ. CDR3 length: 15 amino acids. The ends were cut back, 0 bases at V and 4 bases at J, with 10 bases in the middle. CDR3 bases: TGCGCCAGCAGCTTGGAAGCGGGATTTAATGAAAAACTGTTTTTT. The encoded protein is CASSLEAGFNEKLFF. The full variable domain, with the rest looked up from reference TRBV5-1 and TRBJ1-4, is KAGVTQTPRYLIKTRGQQVTLSCSPISGHRSVSWYQQTPGQGLQFLFEYFSETQRNKGNFPGRFSGRQFSNSRSEMNVSTLELGDSALYLCASSLEAGFNEKLFFGSGTQLSVL.